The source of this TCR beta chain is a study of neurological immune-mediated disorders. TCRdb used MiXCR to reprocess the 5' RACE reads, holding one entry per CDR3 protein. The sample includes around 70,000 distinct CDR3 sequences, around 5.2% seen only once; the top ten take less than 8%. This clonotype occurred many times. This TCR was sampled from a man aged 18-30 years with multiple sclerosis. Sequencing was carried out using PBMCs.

The CDR3 DNA sequence: TGTGCCAGCAGCGTAGCTTCCGGGGGTGGCACTGAAGCTTTCTTT. The encoded protein is CASSVASGGGTEAFF. The chain recombines TRBV9 with TRBJ1-1; D may be TRBD1 (5 bases). Per germline, CDR1 SGDLS and CDR2 YYNGEE. This CDR3 region has 15 residues. With 0 bases removed from V and 4 bases from J, the gap between germline ends came to 13 bases.